The 11 T cell receptor beta chains given below trace back to one sample, sequenced in a study of shared T cell receptors in the human thymus. Libraries were prepared by immunoSEQ multiplex PCR; TCRdb keeps only in-frame clonotypes and omits some of them. The table shows about 610,000 clones, with 88% occurring only once. This sample was shared with a second study, whose subject was human thymus T cells.

The specimen sequenced was thymocytes. Receptor source: a boy younger than two with a congenital heart defect.

The genes are TRBV9 and TRBJ2-6; 8 bases match TRBD2. The CDR3 is made up of 18 amino acids. The V gene end was trimmed by 4 bases and the J gene end by 4 bases; junction bases not matched to a gene: 13. The germline V gene encodes CDR1 SGDLS and CDR2 YYNGEE. In DNA form, the CDR3 reads TGTGCCAGCAGCTATAGCGGGATCAGAATTTCCGGGGCCAACGTCCTGACTTTC. Translated: CASSYSGIRISGANVLTF.

A few counts support this clone. The chain couples TRBV5-6 to TRBJ2-7; 9 bases are shared with TRBD2. The junction had 5 bases not matched to a gene; V was cut back by 3 bases and J by 1 base. CDR3 length equals 15 residues. Germline CDR1 and CDR2: SGHDT and YYEEEE. CDR3 sequence: CASSCGLARSYEQYF. The CDR3 bases are TGTGCCAGCAGCTGCGGACTAGCGAGGTCCTACGAGCAGTACTTC.

This clone was found once. The rearrangement joins TRBV7-9 to TRBJ2-3; 7 nucleotides align to TRBD2. Per germline, CDR1 SEHNR and CDR2 FQNEAQ (reference sequence). The CDR3 consists of 15 residues. Trimming at V came to 0 bases and at J to 1 base, leaving 1 base not matched to a gene. CDR3 in DNA: TGTGCCAGCAGCTTAGCACGGGAGGGCACAGATACGCAGTATTTT. Amino acids: CASSLAREGTDTQYF.

Of note for this clone: Other DNA sequences within the sample encode an identical CDR3. V and J are TRBV7-9 and TRBJ2-1, with TRBD1 as a possible D gene (5 bases). Deletions cut 2 bases from V and 7 bases from J, with 6 bases between. Germline V gene lookup returns CDR1 SEHNR and CDR2 FQNEAQ (reference sequence). The CDR3 length is 12 residues. Written as DNA, the CDR3 is TGTGCCAGCAGCTTAAGGGGAAATGAGCAGTTCTTC. Its translation is CASSLRGNEQFF.

This chain links TRBV4-1 with TRBJ2-3; TRBD2 matches 11 bases. The CDR3 totals 18 residues. CDR1 is MGHRA, CDR2 YSYEKL, per germline. V was pared by 1 base and J by 4 bases, with 10 bases of the junction left unmatched. CDR3 residues: CASSQAPGLAGGSDTQYF. Written as DNA, the CDR3 is TGCGCCAGCAGCCAAGCCCCGGGGCTAGCGGGAGGCTCAGATACGCAGTATTTT.

The CDR3 spells CSVETSFHEQFF. The CDR3 bases are TGCAGCGTTGAAACTAGTTTTCATGAGCAGTTCTTC. V usage is TRBV29-1 and J usage is TRBJ2-1; perhaps TRBD2 as D (5 bases). The CDR3 is 12 residues long. Germline V gives CDR1 SQVTM, CDR2 ANQGSEA. V was trimmed by 2 bases and J by 8 bases, leaving 10 bases between them.

This clone was found once. J is TRBJ2-3 and V is TRBV6-1, with 7 bases lining up with TRBD1. This CDR3 has 17 residues. CDR1 is MNHNS, CDR2 SASEGT, per germline. J gave up 3 bases and V 1 base, and 10 bases lay outside the gene matches. In DNA, the CDR3 is TGTGCCAGCAGTGAAGGACAGGGTCCGTTAAGGACAGATACGCAGTATTTT. It is translated as CASSEGQGPLRTDTQYF.

This clone showed up just once. The rearrangement joins TRBV14 to TRBJ2-2; D perhaps matches TRBD2 (5 bases). Trimming cost V 4 bases and J 4 bases, with 10 bases left between them. The CDR3 is 14 amino acids. The germline CDR1 and CDR2 sequences are SGHDN and FVKESK. CDR3 region: CASSLLGGTGELFF. The CDR3 coding sequence is TGTGCCAGCAGCCTCCTCGGAGGCACCGGGGAGCTGTTTTTT.

This chain links TRBV28 with TRBJ1-1; D is ambiguous. The ends were cut back, 3 bases at V and 0 bases at J, with 17 bases in the middle. The CDR3 runs to 17 residues. Looked up from germline, CDR1 is MDHEN and CDR2 is SYDVKM. The DNA for the CDR3 is TGTGCCAGCAGTTTGACCCTCGGCAGGATCATGAACACTGAAGCTTTCTTT. Residues: CASSLTLGRIMNTEAFF. Looking up the rest from reference TRBV28 and TRBJ1-1 gives the full variable domain: DVKVTQSSRYLVKRTGEKVFLECVQDMDHENMFWYRQDPGLGLRLIYFSYDVKMKEKGDIPEGYSVSREKKERFSLILESASTNQTSMYLCASSLTLGRIMNTEAFFGQGTRLTVV.

The J gene is TRBJ1-3, the V gene TRBV2; tentatively, D is TRBD1 (5 bases). Germline values: CDR1 SNHLY, CDR2 FYNNEI. The CDR3 covers 14 residues. The germline V and J ends were trimmed by 2 bases and 10 bases, with 15 bases remaining between them. CDR3 in amino acids: CASSERGDRVTIYF. CDR3 nucleotides: TGTGCCAGCAGTGAACGGGGGGACCGAGTGACCATATATTTT.

The chain has TRBV29-1 and TRBJ2-7; no firm D call. V was cut by 2 bases and J by 4 bases, with 12 bases left in between. CDR1 and CDR2 from the germline V gene are SQVTM and ANQGSEA. This CDR3 comprises 13 residues. CDR3 region: CSVETFGPYEQYF. The CDR3 region has the DNA TGCAGCGTTGAAACATTTGGCCCGTACGAGCAGTACTTC.